This TCR beta chain derives from a study of regulatory T cells in long-lasting Graves disease. Time point of the sample: newly diagnosed GD, antithyroid drugs for less than 3 months. Making the TCR library involved RNA that had been extracted from PBMCs. The authors built TCR beta libraries using iRepertoire HTBI primers and Arm-PCR of CDR3 regions. MiXCR, applied by TCRdb to the multiplex PCR reads, yields one record per CDR3 protein. The sample lists 620,000 or so distinct CDR3 sequences; 16% were seen once. V dropped 2 bases and J dropped 8; count of bases not matched to a gene: 6. Germline CDR1 and CDR2: GTSNPN and SVGIG (reference sequence). The CDR3 extends over 13 amino acids. These data were also reused for a study on T cells in Graves' hyperthyroidism and ophthalmopathy.

V gene TRBV30 combines with J gene TRBJ1-2, with 9 bases fitting TRBD1. The TCR sequence derives from a woman in her twenties or thirties with Graves disease. The sample here was peripheral blood mononuclear cells (PBMCs), taken at new diagnosis, from a patient treated with antithyroid drugs. Written as DNA, the CDR3 is TGTGCCTGGAGTCGGGACAGGGCTCGAGGCTACACCTTC. It translates to CAWSRDRARGYTF. Looking up the rest from reference TRBV30 and TRBJ1-2 gives the full variable domain: SQTIHQWPATLVQPVGSPLSLECTVEGTSNPNLYWYRQAAGRGLQLLFYSVGIGQISSEVPQNLSASRPQDRQFILSSKKLLLSDSGFYLCAWSRDRARGYTFGSGTRLTVV.